A selection of T cell receptor beta chains follows, all from one sample in a study of cytomegalovirus exposure and HLA in healthy donors. The data were produced by immunoSEQ multiplex PCR, yet TCRdb's version contains in-frame clones alone and is incomplete. Here the sample spans tens of thousands of clones, about 94% being singletons. The sample consisted of PBMCs. The receptors originated from a man aged 18 to 30 in good health and CMV-seropositive. Both conserved end residues are part of each CDR3. D genes are given only for firm matches. Not all rows give a size; the values are once, few, many and, for expanded clones, a class.

V gene,D gene,clone size,J gene,CDR3 DNA,CDR3 protein
TRBV25-1,TRBD2,.,TRBJ2-5,TGTGCCAGCAGTGAATCCGGACTAGCGGGGGGCCGAGAGACCCAGTACTTC,CASSESGLAGGRETQYF
TRBV11-2,.,few,TRBJ2-3,TGTGCCAGCAGCTTGGGCGGGGGCACAGATACGCAGTATTTT,CASSLGGGTDTQYF
TRBV15,.,.,TRBJ2-1,TGTGCCACATGGAGTTTTGGGCAGTTCTTC,CATWSFGQFF
TRBV9,TRBD1,.,TRBJ2-7,TGTGCCAGCAGCGTATATCCAGGGGGCGAGCAGTACTTC,CASSVYPGGEQYF
TRBV7-2,.,.,TRBJ2-2,TGTGCCAGCAGCCGTCAGGGCACCGGGGAGCTGTTTTTT,CASSRQGTGELFF
TRBV19,.,.,TRBJ1-4,TGTGCCAGTAGCCCGACCGGGAATGAAAAACTGTTTTTT,CASSPTGNEKLFF
TRBV6-4,.,.,TRBJ1-5,TGTGCCAGCAGTGACTCGATGGGGCCTGGACGTAGCAATCAGCCCCAGCATTTT,CASSDSMGPGRSNQPQHF
TRBV11-1,TRBD2,.,TRBJ2-1,TGTGCCAGCAGCTCCCTAGCGGGAGTCAACAATGAGCAGTTCTTC,CASSSLAGVNNEQFF
TRBV27,TRBD2,.,TRBJ2-5,TGTGCCAGCAGTTTATTGGCGGGAGGGCCCCAAGAGACCCAGTACTTC,CASSLLAGGPQETQYF
TRBV28,TRBD2,.,TRBJ2-3,TGTGCCAGCAGCCTAGCGGGGGATAGAGATACGCAGTATTTT,CASSLAGDRDTQYF
TRBV6-7,.,once,TRBJ2-7,TGTGCCAGCAGTTACTACCCTTCCACAGTCGCTACCTACGAGCAGTACTTC,CASSYYPSTVATYEQYF
TRBV5-5,.,.,TRBJ2-7,TGTGCCAGCAGCTTGGAACCCCCCTATACCGAGCAGTACTTC,CASSLEPPYTEQYF
TRBV6-1,TRBD2,.,TRBJ2-1,TGTGCCAGCCGCGAGCGGGGCGGGAATGAGCAGTTCTTC,CASRERGGNEQFF
TRBV23-1,TRBD2,.,TRBJ2-7,TGCGCCAGCTCTAGACCCCTCAGACAGGGTCTTAGCGGGAGTCATTACGAGCAGTACTTC,CASSRPLRQGLSGSHYEQYF
TRBV29-1,.,.,TRBJ1-2,TGCAGCGTTGATAGACGGTTGAGCGATGGCTACACCTTC,CSVDRRLSDGYTF
TRBV5-4,TRBD2,.,TRBJ2-5,TGTGCCAGCAGCTCCGCTAGCGGGAGGATGGAGACCCAGTACTTC,CASSSASGRMETQYF
TRBV15,.,.,TRBJ2-5,TGTGCCACCGGAGACGGCCGAAGAGAGACCCAGTACTTC,CATGDGRRETQYF
TRBV27,.,.,TRBJ2-1,TGTGCCAGCAGTTTTGGCAGGGTGCATGAGCAGTTCTTC,CASSFGRVHEQFF
TRBV5-1,.,once,TRBJ2-2,TGCGCCAGCAGCTCCGCCGTTTTGGGAGGAAACACCGGGGAGCTGTTTTTT,CASSSAVLGGNTGELFF
TRBV7-9,TRBD2,.,TRBJ2-1,TGTGCCAGCAGCCATACTAGCGGGTCGAACAATGAGCAGTTCTTC,CASSHTSGSNNEQFF
TRBV6-1,TRBD1,.,TRBJ1-1,TGTGCCAGCAGTGGTAAGGGGGCGCTTACTGAAGCTTTCTTT,CASSGKGALTEAFF
TRBV5-1,TRBD2,.,TRBJ2-1,TGCGCCAGCAGTTCCGCTGGGACTAGCAATGAGCAGTTCTTC,CASSSAGTSNEQFF
TRBV28,.,.,TRBJ2-1,TGTGCCAGCAGTCTTCCAGTGACAGGCCGGCATGAGCAGTTCTTC,CASSLPVTGRHEQFF